This paragraph reports one T cell receptor (beta chain). These data come from a study of blood T cell repertoires in COVID-19. Overall study context: Samples came from the United States, Italy and Spain, spanning acute and convalescent COVID-19. Sample material is recorded as cDNA or gDNA derived from T cells, B-cell-depleted T cells, or PBMCs.

Per the original data handling: The assay estimated nucleated cells by amplifying reference gene primers. Profiled with immunoSEQ multiplex PCR; TCRdb holds only in-frame clones, not every one. V and J calls and clone size are copied from that table; D and trimming were computed from the DNA. This table has hundreds of thousands of clones, around nine tenths appearing once. What was sequenced was peripheral blood. The sequence derives from a young woman who had recovered from COVID-19.

DNA for the CDR3: TGTGCCAGCAGCCAAGTACTCCAAGAGACCCAGTACTTC. Its protein is CASSQVLQETQYF. This chain connects TRBV11-1 to TRBJ2-5; D uncertain. This CDR3 has 13 residues. V lost 5 bases to trimming and J lost 1 base, with 8 bases between them. Per the germline V gene, CDR1 is SGHAT and CDR2 is FQDESV (reference sequence).